Listed below are T cell receptor beta chains from one sample, sequenced in a study of CXCR3-negative and CXCR3-positive naive CD8 T cells. TCRdb reprocessed the 5' RACE reads and keeps a single row for each CDR3 protein, giving no DNA. In total, the table holds about 150,000 distinct CDR3 sequences. The sample taken for sequencing was naive CXCR3+ CD8+ T cells from blood. These TCRs come from a human donor in good health. Some clones in this sample may be carry-over from other donors' samples. The CDR3 runs from the conserved cysteine through the conserved F or W.

cdr3_aa j_call v_call
CASSPRPGLAREQFF TRBJ2-1 TRBV12-3/TRBV12-4
CASSQDPGLTNYGYTF TRBJ1-2 TRBV4-1
CASSFRSPGNTIYF TRBJ1-3 TRBV7-6
CASSLVGGGRYNEQFF TRBJ2-1 TRBV7-6
CATSNGVLAGISADTQYF TRBJ2-3 TRBV15
CASNQAGVREQYF TRBJ2-7 TRBV4-1
CASSFWGPTLLDEQYF TRBJ2-7 TRBV27
CASSDTTGSTSF TRBJ2-1 TRBV7-3
CSVDQQGSYEQYF TRBJ2-7 TRBV29-1
CASSQPLPGTYEQYF TRBJ2-7 TRBV23-1
CSVEVWGGTEAFF TRBJ1-1 TRBV29-1
CASSLFSGLNNEQFF TRBJ2-1 TRBV28
CASSPKTGYEQYF TRBJ2-7 TRBV28
CASSKTGLRNEQFF TRBJ2-1 TRBV28
CSVEDRGSYNEQFF TRBJ2-1 TRBV29-1
CASSSGLAGGPEADTQYF TRBJ2-3 TRBV7-8
CASTVWGLANQPQHF TRBJ1-5 TRBV12-3/TRBV12-4
CASSHNAIQPQHF TRBJ1-5 TRBV6-5
CSAREGSVLTF TRBJ2-6 TRBV20-1
CASSESGPGQQETQYF TRBJ2-5 TRBV13
CASSFVGTSGRGQETQYF TRBJ2-5 TRBV5-6
CASSQEGGAWVNEQFF TRBJ2-1 TRBV4-2
CASSLTGTGGYEQYF TRBJ2-7 TRBV7-3
CASSHGGNYGYTF TRBJ1-2 TRBV6-5
CASSLMGQRGDEQFF TRBJ2-1 TRBV7-3
CASSFPGTIGNEQFF TRBJ2-1 TRBV12-3/TRBV12-4
CASSLVVTGELFF TRBJ2-2 TRBV5-5
CASSLDFWESHTGELFF TRBJ2-2 TRBV7-2
CAIRRGEPPNTGELFF TRBJ2-2 TRBV10-3
CAISESGEGPPYQETQYF TRBJ2-5 TRBV10-3
CASSHGGGNYEQYF TRBJ2-7 TRBV7-2
CASSQDPVAGAADTQYF TRBJ2-3 TRBV4-1
CASSPLEGTSGRTDTQYF TRBJ2-3 TRBV7-9
CASSYGQKLYEQYF TRBJ2-7 TRBV6-6
CSDLMTSTDTQYF TRBJ2-3 TRBV29-1
CASSFRDRGWPMGIQYF TRBJ2-4 TRBV5-1
CASSLWRIASYEQYF TRBJ2-7 TRBV28
CASSLGPGRYQPQHF TRBJ1-5 TRBV7-9
CASSLAMMVGAGTQYF TRBJ2-3 TRBV5-1
CASSYGTGGTEAFF TRBJ1-1 TRBV14
CASSCRLGQGGNEQFF TRBJ2-1 TRBV5-7
CASGTLSAQETQYF TRBJ2-5 TRBV6-5
CASSLTPDTQYF TRBJ2-3 TRBV28
CASSINTEAFF TRBJ1-1 TRBV19
CASSLGGQLTYEQYF TRBJ2-7 TRBV7-8
CSVGKMEPGANVLTF TRBJ2-6 TRBV29-1